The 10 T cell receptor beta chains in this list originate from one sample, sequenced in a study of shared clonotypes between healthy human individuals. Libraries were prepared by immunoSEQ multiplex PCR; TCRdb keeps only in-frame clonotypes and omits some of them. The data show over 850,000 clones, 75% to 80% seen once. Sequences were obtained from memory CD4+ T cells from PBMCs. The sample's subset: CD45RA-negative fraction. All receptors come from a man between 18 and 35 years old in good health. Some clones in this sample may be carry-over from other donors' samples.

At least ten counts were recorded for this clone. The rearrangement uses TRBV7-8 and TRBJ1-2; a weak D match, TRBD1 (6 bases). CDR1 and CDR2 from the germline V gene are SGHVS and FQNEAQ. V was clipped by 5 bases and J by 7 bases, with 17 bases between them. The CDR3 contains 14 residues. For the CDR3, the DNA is TGTGCCAGCAGCGGGACATTACAGGGATTTGGCTACACCTTC. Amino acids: CASSGTLQGFGYTF.

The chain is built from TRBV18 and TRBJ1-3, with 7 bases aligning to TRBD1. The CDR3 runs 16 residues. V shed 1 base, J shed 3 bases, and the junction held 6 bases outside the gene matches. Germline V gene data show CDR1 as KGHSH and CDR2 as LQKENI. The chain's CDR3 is CASSPRGQMIGNTIYF. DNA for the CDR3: TGTGCCAGCTCACCACGGGGACAGATGATTGGAAACACCATATATTTT. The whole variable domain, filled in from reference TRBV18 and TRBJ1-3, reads NAGVMQNPRHLVRRRGQEARLRCSPMKGHSHVYWYRQLPEEGLKFMVYLQKENIIDESGMPKERFSAEFPKEGPSILRIQQVVRGDSAAYFCASSPRGQMIGNTIYFGEGSWLTVV.

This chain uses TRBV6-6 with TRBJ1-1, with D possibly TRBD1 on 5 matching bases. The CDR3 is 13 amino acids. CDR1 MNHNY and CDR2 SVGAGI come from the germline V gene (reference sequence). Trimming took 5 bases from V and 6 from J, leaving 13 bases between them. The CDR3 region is CASSGGGYSEAFF. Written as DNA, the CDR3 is TGTGCCAGCAGTGGGGGAGGGTATTCTGAAGCTTTCTTT.

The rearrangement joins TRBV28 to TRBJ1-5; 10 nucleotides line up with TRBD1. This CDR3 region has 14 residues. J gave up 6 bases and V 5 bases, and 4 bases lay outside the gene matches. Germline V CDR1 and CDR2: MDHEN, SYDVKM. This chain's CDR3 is CASSPGTGVQPQHF. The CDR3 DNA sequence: TGTGCCAGCAGTCCTGGGACAGGGGTTCAGCCCCAGCATTTT.

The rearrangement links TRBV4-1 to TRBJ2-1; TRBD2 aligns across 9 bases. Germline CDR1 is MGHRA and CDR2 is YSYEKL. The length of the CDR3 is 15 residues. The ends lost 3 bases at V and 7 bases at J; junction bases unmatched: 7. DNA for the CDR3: TGCGCCAGCAGCCAGGCGGGAGGGTTGAAAAATGAGCAGTTCTTC. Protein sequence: CASSQAGGLKNEQFF.

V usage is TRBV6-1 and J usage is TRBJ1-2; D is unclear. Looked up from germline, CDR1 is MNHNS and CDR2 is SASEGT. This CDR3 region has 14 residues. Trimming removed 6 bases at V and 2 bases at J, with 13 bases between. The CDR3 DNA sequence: TGTGCCAGCAGCAGCCTTACTTCGAACTATGGCTACACCTTC. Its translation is CASSSLTSNYGYTF.

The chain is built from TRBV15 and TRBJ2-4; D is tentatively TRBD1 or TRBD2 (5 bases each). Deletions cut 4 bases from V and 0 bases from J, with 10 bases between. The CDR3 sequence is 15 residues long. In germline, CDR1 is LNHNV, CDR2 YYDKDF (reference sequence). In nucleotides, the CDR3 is TGTGCCACCAGCACAGGGACCTTAGCCAAAAACATTCAGTACTTC. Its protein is CATSTGTLAKNIQYF.

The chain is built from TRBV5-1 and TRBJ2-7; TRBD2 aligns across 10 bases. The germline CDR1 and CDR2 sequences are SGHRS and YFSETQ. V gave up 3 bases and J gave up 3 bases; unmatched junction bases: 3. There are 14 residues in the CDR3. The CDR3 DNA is TGCGCCAGCAGCTCCCGGACTAGCGGCTACGAGCAGTACTTC. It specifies CASSSRTSGYEQYF.

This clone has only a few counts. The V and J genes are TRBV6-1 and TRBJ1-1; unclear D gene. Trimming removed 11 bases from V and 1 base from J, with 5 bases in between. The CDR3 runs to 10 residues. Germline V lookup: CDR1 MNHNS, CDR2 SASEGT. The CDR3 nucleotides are TGTGCCCCCAAGAACACTGAAGCTTTCTTT. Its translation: CAPKNTEAFF.

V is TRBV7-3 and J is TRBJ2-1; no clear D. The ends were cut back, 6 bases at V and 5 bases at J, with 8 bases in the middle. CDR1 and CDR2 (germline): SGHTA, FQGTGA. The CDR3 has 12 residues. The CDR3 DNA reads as TGTGCCAGCAGTGCACCGGACAATGAGCAGTTCTTC. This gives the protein CASSAPDNEQFF.